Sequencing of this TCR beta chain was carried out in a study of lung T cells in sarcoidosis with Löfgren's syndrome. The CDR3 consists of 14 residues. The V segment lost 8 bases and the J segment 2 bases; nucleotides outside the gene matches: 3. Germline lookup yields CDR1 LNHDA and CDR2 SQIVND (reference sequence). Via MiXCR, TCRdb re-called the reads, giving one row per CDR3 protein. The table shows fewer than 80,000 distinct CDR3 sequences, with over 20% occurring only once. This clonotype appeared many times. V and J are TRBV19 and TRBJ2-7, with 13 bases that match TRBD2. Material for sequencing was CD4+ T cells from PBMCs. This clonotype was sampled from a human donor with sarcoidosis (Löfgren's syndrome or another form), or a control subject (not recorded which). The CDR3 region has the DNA TGTGCCAGTTCACTAGCGGGAGGGCCCTACGAGCAGTACTTC. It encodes CASSLAGGPYEQYF.